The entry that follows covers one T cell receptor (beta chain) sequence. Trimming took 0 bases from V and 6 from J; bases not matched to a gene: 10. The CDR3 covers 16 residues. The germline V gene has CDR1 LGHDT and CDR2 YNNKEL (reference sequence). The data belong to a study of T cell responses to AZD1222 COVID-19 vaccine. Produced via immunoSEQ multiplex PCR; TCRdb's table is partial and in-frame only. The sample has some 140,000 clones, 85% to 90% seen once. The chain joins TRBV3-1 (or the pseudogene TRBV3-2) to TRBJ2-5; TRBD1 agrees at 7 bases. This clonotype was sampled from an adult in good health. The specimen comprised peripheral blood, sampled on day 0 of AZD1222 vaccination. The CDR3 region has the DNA TGTGCCAGCAGCCAAGATAACAGGGGAGTAAGGAAGACCCAGTACTTC. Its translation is CASSQDNRGVRKTQYF.